A single sample is the source of the 23 T cell receptor beta chains below, sequenced in a study of T-cell reconstitution after alpha-beta-depleted transplantation in children. It was with unique molecular identifiers that the TCRbeta library was prepared. TCRdb processed the PCR reads anew with MiXCR; each CDR3 protein has one entry. The table includes about 500,000 distinct CDR3 sequences, about 30% detected once. The sample in question was PBMCs from the stem cell graft donor, obtained from the stem cell graft. Every receptor here comes from a human donor who donated a stem cell graft to a child with aplastic anemia.

This clonotype was detected only a few times. The chain is built from TRBV2 and TRBJ1-2; possibly TRBD1 for D (5 bases). The CDR3 sequence is 15 residues long. Trimming cost V 4 bases and J 4 bases, with 16 bases left between them. Germline-derived CDR1 and CDR2 are SNHLY and FYNNEI. CDR3 bases: TGTGCCAGCAGTGTATTACAGGTCCCTTCCTATGGCTACACCTTC. This encodes CASSVLQVPSYGYTF.

This clonotype was observed a few times. The chain has TRBV5-1 and TRBJ2-1; 11 nucleotides agree with TRBD2. Germline V lookup: CDR1 SGHRS, CDR2 YFSETQ. CDR3 length: 16 amino acids. Trimming took 4 bases from V and 3 from J; bases not matched to a gene: 6. CDR3: CASSENSGRGYNEQFF. The CDR3 coding sequence is TGCGCCAGCAGCGAGAATAGCGGGAGGGGCTACAATGAGCAGTTCTTC. The whole variable domain, remainder taken from reference TRBV5-1 and TRBJ2-1, is KAGVTQTPRYLIKTRGQQVTLSCSPISGHRSVSWYQQTPGQGLQFLFEYFSETQRNKGNFPGRFSGRQFSNSRSEMNVSTLELGDSALYLCASSENSGRGYNEQFFGPGTRLTVL.

This clonotype was counted a single time. V is TRBV14 and J is TRBJ1-3; D is ambiguous. Germline-derived CDR1 and CDR2 are SGHDN and FVKESK. This CDR3 has 17 residues. Trimming removed 1 base at V and 2 bases at J, with 15 bases between. The CDR3 sequence is CASSQGQGMGPGNTIYF. For the CDR3, the DNA is TGTGCCAGCAGCCAAGGACAAGGGATGGGTCCTGGAAACACCATATATTTT. Full variable domain (outside the CDR3, taken from reference TRBV14 and TRBJ1-3): EAGVTQFPSHSVIEKGQTVTLRCDPISGHDNLYWYRRVMGKEIKFLLHFVKESKQDESGMPNNRFLAERTGGTYSTLKVQPAELEDSGVYFCASSQGQGMGPGNTIYFGEGSWLTVV.

The chain uses TRBV7-9 and TRBJ1-4; D remains unclear. From germline, CDR1 is SEHNR and CDR2 FQNEAQ (reference sequence). Trimming left V 4 bases short and J 5 bases short, with 14 bases between. CDR3 length: 15 amino acids. The CDR3 DNA reads TGTGCCAGCAGCTCGGACCCAGGCGGCAATGAAAAACTGTTTTTT. It specifies CASSSDPGGNEKLFF.

V is TRBV6-2 or TRBV6-3 and J is TRBJ1-1; 8 bases match TRBD1. This CDR3 comprises 13 residues. J was trimmed by 3 bases and V by 6 bases; bases with no gene match: 3. The germline V gene has CDR1 MNHEY and CDR2 SVGEGT. The CDR3 DNA sequence: TGTGCCAGCAGCAGGGGGCCGTACACTGAAGCTTTCTTT. Amino acid sequence: CASSRGPYTEAFF.

A few counts support this clonotype. This chain connects TRBV20-1 to TRBJ2-1; D uncertain. CDR3 size: 11 residues. V lost 4 bases and J 4 bases, leaving 5 bases between the germline ends. Germline loops: CDR1 DFQATT, CDR2 SNEGSKA (reference sequence). This CDR3 reads CSAIGYNEQFF. CDR3 sequence (DNA): TGCAGTGCTATAGGATACAATGAGCAGTTCTTC.

This clonotype was observed a single time. The J gene is TRBJ2-7, the V gene TRBV7-2, with D tentatively TRBD1 (5 bases). This CDR3 has 15 amino acids. The V end lost 2 bases, the J end lost 0 bases, and 11 bases lay between the germline ends. Germline V CDR1 and CDR2: SGHTA, FQGNSA. The DNA of the CDR3 is TGTGCCAGCAGCTTATACAATCAGGGCTCCTACGAGCAGTACTTC. Translated: CASSLYNQGSYEQYF. The complete variable domain, with remaining parts taken from reference TRBV7-2 and TRBJ2-7, reads GAGVSQSPSNKVTEKGKDVELRCDPISGHTALYWYRQSLGQGLEFLIYFQGNSAPDKSGLPSDRFSAERTGGSVSTLTIQRTQQEDSAVYLCASSLYNQGSYEQYFGPGTRLTVT.

This clonotype was observed a handful of times. This chain connects TRBV30 to TRBJ1-6; D might be TRBD1 (5 bases). The CDR3 loop spans 13 amino acids. The germline V gene encodes CDR1 GTSNPN and CDR2 SVGIG (reference sequence). Trimming removed 4 bases at V and 10 bases at J, with 14 bases between. In DNA form, the CDR3 reads TGTGCCTGGATGAGGGACCTGCGGTCACCCCTCCACTTT. Protein: CAWMRDLRSPLHF.

This clonotype was counted between two and nine times. The chain's CDR3 is CSVEGQARGELFF. The CDR3 DNA sequence: TGCAGCGTTGAAGGGCAGGCCAGAGGGGAGCTGTTTTTT. The chain employs TRBV29-1 and TRBJ2-2; D remains unclear. Trimming removed 1 base from V and 8 bases from J, with 11 bases in between. This CDR3 contains 13 residues. Germline V CDR1 and CDR2: SQVTM, ANQGSEA.

The chain carries TRBV12-3 or TRBV12-4 and TRBJ1-3; 8 nucleotides match TRBD1. This CDR3 contains 15 residues. J gave up 3 bases and V 7 bases, and 8 bases lay outside the gene matches. CDR3 nucleotide sequence: TGTGCCAGCACGTTTCAGGGGGCCGGTGGAAACACCATATATTTT. The encoded protein is CASTFQGAGGNTIYF.

This clonotype has only a few counts. The chain links TRBV29-1 to TRBJ2-5, with D perhaps matching TRBD1 (6 bases). The CDR3 has 13 amino acids. Germline V gene sequence: CDR1 SQVTM, CDR2 ANQGSEA. V dropped 2 bases and J dropped 1 base, with 8 bases sitting between them. The CDR3 sequence: CSVELDSQETQYF. CDR3 bases: TGCAGCGTTGAATTGGACAGCCAAGAGACCCAGTACTTC.

This chain links TRBV7-2 with TRBJ1-1, with D uncertain. Per the germline V gene, CDR1 is SGHTA and CDR2 is FQGNSA. Trimming removed 1 base from V and 11 bases from J, with 20 bases in between. This CDR3 region has 15 residues. Here the CDR3 reads CASSLGSGYRAGAFF. The CDR3 DNA is TGTGCCAGCAGCTTAGGGTCGGGTTATAGGGCTGGCGCTTTCTTT.

This clonotype showed up just a few times. CDR3 nucleotides: TGTGCCTGGAGAGGGGAGTGGGGGTTGAACACTGAAGCTTTCTTT. This codes for CAWRGEWGLNTEAFF. The J gene is TRBJ1-1, the V gene TRBV30, with D tentatively TRBD1 (5 bases). Germline loops: CDR1 GTSNPN, CDR2 SVGIG (reference sequence). This CDR3 contains 15 residues. Between the trimmed V and J ends, which lost 3 bases and 0 bases, there was a span of 14 bases.

The V gene is TRBV5-5, the J gene TRBJ1-6; TRBD1 aligns across 8 bases. This CDR3 has 15 amino acids. The V segment lost 0 bases and the J segment 8 bases; nucleotides outside the gene matches: 4. From germline, CDR1 is SGHKS and CDR2 YYEKEE (reference sequence). CDR3 DNA sequence: TGTGCCAGCAGCTTGGAGACAGGGGCGTATTCACCCCTCCACTTT. Translated: CASSLETGAYSPLHF.

The sample holds a few counts of this clonotype. The chain's CDR3 is CASRPSRNEQFF. DNA of the CDR3: TGTGCCAGCAGACCGTCTCGAAATGAGCAGTTCTTC. J is TRBJ2-1 and V is TRBV6-2 or TRBV6-3, with D hard to call. Deletions cut 6 bases from V and 7 bases from J, with 10 bases between. Germline CDR1 and CDR2: MNHEY and SVGEGT. CDR3 size: 12 residues.

The J gene is TRBJ2-1, the V gene TRBV6-2 or TRBV6-3; the match to TRBD1 covers 9 bases. The CDR3 runs to 16 residues. CDR1 and CDR2 (germline): MNHEY, SVGEGT. Trimming removed 4 bases from V and 4 bases from J; junction bases left unmatched: 8. CDR3 DNA sequence: TGTGCCAGCAGTTTCACCGGGACAGGGTGGTACAATGAGCAGTTCTTC. Translation gives CASSFTGTGWYNEQFF.

This chain joins TRBV29-1 and TRBJ2-1, with D perhaps matching TRBD1 or TRBD2 (5 bases each). V was trimmed by 8 bases and J by 7 bases, leaving 12 bases between them. The CDR3 totals 11 residues. The V gene's germline CDR1 is SQVTM and CDR2 ANQGSEA. CDR3 amino acids: CSSSGGNEQFF. In nucleotides, the CDR3 is TGCAGCTCCTCTGGGGGTAATGAGCAGTTCTTC.

This clonotype appeared many times. This chain links TRBV12-3 or TRBV12-4 with TRBJ2-1, with a tentative D call TRBD2 (5 bases). The CDR3 consists of 13 residues. Between the trimmed V and J ends, which lost 6 bases and 5 bases, there was a span of 11 bases. In nucleotides, the CDR3 is TGTGCCAGCAGCCCCCGGGGAGACAATGAGCAGTTCTTC. The encoded protein is CASSPRGDNEQFF.

This clonotype was observed at least ten times. The chain combines TRBV27 with TRBJ1-2; perhaps TRBD1 as D (6 bases). The CDR3 totals 12 residues. V was shortened by 5 bases and J by 5 bases, with 9 bases between the two germline ends. Germline V gene data show CDR1 as MNHEY and CDR2 as SMNVEV (reference sequence). The chain's CDR3 is CASSTGRYGYTF. The CDR3 DNA follows: TGTGCCAGCAGTACAGGGAGGTATGGCTACACCTTC.

This clonotype was seen only a few times. V gene TRBV25-1 combines with J gene TRBJ1-1; perhaps TRBD1 as D (6 bases). The CDR3 spans 16 residues. Trimming removed 4 bases at V and 1 base at J, with 16 bases between. Germline V CDR1 and CDR2: MGHDK, SYGVNS. The CDR3 is CASSANLGQRNTEAFF. The CDR3 DNA reads as TGTGCCAGCAGTGCTAACCTAGGACAGAGGAACACTGAAGCTTTCTTT.

This clonotype was observed a handful of times. The rearrangement joins TRBV11-3 to TRBJ2-1, with 9 bases lining up with TRBD2. This CDR3 region has 17 residues. Losses at the gene ends were 6 bases for V and 1 base for J; bases not matched to a gene: 10. Germline CDR1 SGHNT, CDR2 YENEEA. CDR3 protein: CASRSGLAGASYNEQFF. CDR3 sequence (DNA): TGTGCCAGCAGATCTGGCTTAGCGGGAGCTTCCTACAATGAGCAGTTCTTC.

This clonotype occurred a few times. Relative to the germline gene, one junction end is altered; a read error may explain this. The chain employs TRBV5-1 and TRBJ2-3; weak D call: TRBD1 (6 bases). The CDR3 sequence is 12 residues long. Looked up from germline, CDR1 is SGHRS and CDR2 is YFSETQ. The CDR3 nucleotides are TGTGCCAGCAGCTCCAGGGGAGATACGCAGTATTTT. The encoded protein is CASSSRGDTQYF.

This clonotype came up a few times. The genes are TRBV6-6 and TRBJ1-5; no reliable D call. Germline CDR1 and CDR2: MNHNY and SVGAGI (reference sequence). The CDR3 extends over 13 amino acids. V lost 7 bases, J lost 1 base, and 8 bases lay in between. In nucleotides, the CDR3 is TGTGCCAGCACTTATGGGAGCAATCAGCCCCAGCATTTT. Protein: CASTYGSNQPQHF.